This is a list of T cell receptor beta chains from one sample in a study of T cell repertoires in cytomegalovirus infection. Their antigens are not known. MiXCR, applied by TCRdb to the reads, yields one record per CDR3 protein. This sample has about 52,000 distinct CDR3 sequences, with roughly a fifth found just once. Sequences were derived from CD8+ T cells from cultured PBMCs, sampled from culture after CMV antigen stimulation. These receptors were obtained from a human donor in good health (CMV status not recorded). Some clones in this sample may be carry-over from other donors' samples. CDR3s include the opening cysteine and the closing phenylalanine or tryptophan. The order of the fields is J gene, V gene, clone size, D gene, CDR3 DNA, CDR3 protein. D genes are given only for firm matches. Part of the rows lack a size; the others show once, few, many or a class for expanded clones.

J: TRBJ2-7
V: TRBV10-1
size: -
D: TRBD1
DNA: TGCGCCAGCAGTGAACAGGGGGAGTCCTACGAGCAGTACTTC
CDR3: CASSEQGESYEQYF

J: TRBJ2-7
V: TRBV12-3/TRBV12-4
size: -
D: -
DNA: TGTGCCAGCAGTCCTCCAGGACAGCCCTACGAGCAGTACTTC
CDR3: CASSPPGQPYEQYF

J: TRBJ2-2
V: TRBV6-2/TRBV6-3
size: few
D: -
DNA: TGTGCCAGCAGTTACTCGTTTAACACCGGGGAGCTGTTTTTT
CDR3: CASSYSFNTGELFF

J: TRBJ1-4
V: TRBV12-3/TRBV12-4
size: -
D: -
DNA: TGTGCCAGCACCGGGGGAGAAAAACTGTTTTTT
CDR3: CASTGGEKLFF

J: TRBJ2-5
V: TRBV7-6
size: few
D: TRBD1
DNA: TGTGCCAGCAGCTGGACAGGACAACAAGAGACCCAGTACTTC
CDR3: CASSWTGQQETQYF

J: TRBJ2-1
V: TRBV12-3/TRBV12-4
size: few
D: -
DNA: TGTGCCAGCACAGCCGGGACGCTGGGGAATGAGCAGTTCTTC
CDR3: CASTAGTLGNEQFF

J: TRBJ1-1
V: TRBV29-1
size: few
D: -
DNA: TGCAGCGTTGAAGATACCGGGACGCTTGAAGCTTTCTTT
CDR3: CSVEDTGTLEAFF

J: TRBJ1-2
V: TRBV12-3/TRBV12-4
size: few
D: -
DNA: TGTGCCAGCAGTTTGGGCAGCTATGGCTACACCTTC
CDR3: CASSLGSYGYTF

J: TRBJ1-1
V: TRBV7-8
size: few
D: -
DNA: TGTGCCAGCAGCTCCGGAGGCGGGAACACTGAAGCTTTCTTT
CDR3: CASSSGGGNTEAFF

J: TRBJ1-2
V: TRBV24-1
size: -
D: TRBD1
DNA: TGTGCCACCAGATCCGGGACAGGATTTGTTGGCTACACCTTC
CDR3: CATRSGTGFVGYTF

J: TRBJ2-5
V: TRBV12-3/TRBV12-4
size: -
D: -
DNA: TGTGCCAGCAGTCGCTGGGGGATAGAAGGGGCCTGGGAGACCCAGTACTTC
CDR3: CASSRWGIEGAWETQYF

J: TRBJ1-2
V: TRBV4-1
size: -
D: -
DNA: TGCGCCAGCAGACTACCCTCGGAAGGGCCCCACAACTATGGCTACACCTTC
CDR3: CASRLPSEGPHNYGYTF

J: TRBJ1-1
V: TRBV12-3/TRBV12-4
size: -
D: -
DNA: TGTGCCAGCAGTTGGGGGGCCCCGGCGGTGACTGAAGCTTTCTTT
CDR3: CASSWGAPAVTEAFF

J: TRBJ1-5
V: TRBV7-8
size: many
D: -
DNA: TGTGCCAGCAGCCCCATTGGGACACTCAATCAGCCCCAGCATTTT
CDR3: CASSPIGTLNQPQHF

J: TRBJ1-5
V: TRBV7-8
size: few
D: TRBD1
DNA: TGTGCCAGCAGTACAGGGGGCGCAAGCAATCAGCCCCAGCATTTT
CDR3: CASSTGGASNQPQHF

J: TRBJ2-1
V: TRBV7-8
size: few
D: TRBD2
DNA: TGTGCCAGCAGCTTCTTAGCGGGGGATCCATTCCCGGCCAATGAGCAGTTCTTC
CDR3: CASSFLAGDPFPANEQFF

J: TRBJ1-1
V: TRBV27
size: -
D: -
DNA: TGTGCCAGCAGTTTAGAGGCACAGACGAACACTGAAGCTTTCTTT
CDR3: CASSLEAQTNTEAFF

J: TRBJ1-6
V: TRBV6-5
size: few
D: -
DNA: TGTGCCAGCAGTTCCGTACCAGGGTTCTACAATTCACCCCTCCACTTT
CDR3: CASSSVPGFYNSPLHF

J: TRBJ2-7
V: TRBV6-5
size: -
D: -
DNA: TGTGCCAGCAGTTTCCCGAAAACAGAGACCTACGAGCAGTACTTC
CDR3: CASSFPKTETYEQYF

J: TRBJ1-5
V: TRBV4-2
size: few
D: TRBD1
DNA: TGTGCCAGCAGCCAAGAGGACAGGGGTGGGGATCAGCCCCAGCATTTT
CDR3: CASSQEDRGGDQPQHF

J: TRBJ1-1
V: TRBV4-1
size: few
D: TRBD1
DNA: TGCGCCAGCAGCCTACGGACAGGGTCTGATGAAGCTTTCTTT
CDR3: CASSLRTGSDEAFF

J: TRBJ2-7
V: TRBV27
size: -
D: -
DNA: TGTGCCAGCAGTTTGGGCAGGGCCCACGAGCAGTACTTC
CDR3: CASSLGRAHEQYF

J: TRBJ2-3
V: TRBV7-6
size: -
D: TRBD1
DNA: TGTGCCGGCAGCTTAGTAGCACAGGGGAGCACAGATACGCAGTATTTT
CDR3: CAGSLVAQGSTDTQYF

J: TRBJ2-7
V: TRBV2
size: few
D: TRBD1
DNA: TGTGCCAGCAAGAACGGGACAGGGGTGTTAGTCGAGCAGTACTTC
CDR3: CASKNGTGVLVEQYF

J: TRBJ1-5
V: TRBV5-6
size: -
D: TRBD1
DNA: TGTGCCAGCAGCTTAGGGACAGGTATTCAGCCCCAGCATTTT
CDR3: CASSLGTGIQPQHF

J: TRBJ2-2
V: TRBV7-8
size: few
D: -
DNA: TGTGCCACCCCCTCAAAAGCGAACACCGGGGAGCTGTTTTTT
CDR3: CATPSKANTGELFF

J: TRBJ1-1
V: TRBV7-9
size: -
D: TRBD1
DNA: TGTGCCAGCAGCTGGGACAGGCAGGTTAACACTGAAGCTTTCTTT
CDR3: CASSWDRQVNTEAFF

J: TRBJ1-5
V: TRBV12-3/TRBV12-4
size: -
D: -
DNA: TGTGCCAGCAGTTTGGAGGGTCGTGGCAATCAGCCCCAGCATTTT
CDR3: CASSLEGRGNQPQHF

J: TRBJ2-1
V: TRBV6-2/TRBV6-3
size: -
D: -
DNA: TGTGCCAGCAGGGGAGGCTCCTACAATGAGCAGTTCTTC
CDR3: CASRGGSYNEQFF

J: TRBJ2-5
V: TRBV7-2
size: few
D: -
DNA: TGTGCCAGCAGCGTAGAGACAGACGGGCGAGCTCTGGGGGAGACCCAGTACTTC
CDR3: CASSVETDGRALGETQYF

J: TRBJ2-7
V: TRBV5-5
size: few
D: -
DNA: TGTGCCAGCAGCGGATGGACGGAGGAGCAGTACTTC
CDR3: CASSGWTEEQYF

J: TRBJ1-2
V: TRBV20-1
size: -
D: TRBD1
DNA: TGCAGTGCAATCGGACAGGGGGCCGATTTTAACTATGGCTACACCTTC
CDR3: CSAIGQGADFNYGYTF

J: TRBJ2-1
V: TRBV7-6
size: -
D: -
DNA: TGTGCCAGCAGCTACCCAACCGGGTCTGAAAGCTCCTACAATGAGCAGTTCTTC
CDR3: CASSYPTGSESSYNEQFF

J: TRBJ1-1
V: TRBV4-1
size: -
D: -
DNA: TGCGCCAGCAGCCAAGAGGGGAACGACGAGGAAGCTTTCTTT
CDR3: CASSQEGNDEEAFF

J: TRBJ2-5
V: TRBV7-2
size: few
D: -
DNA: TGTGCCAGCAGCTTCGTGACGGGGGCCAGAGAAGAGACCCAGTACTTC
CDR3: CASSFVTGAREETQYF

J: TRBJ2-7
V: TRBV6-1
size: -
D: -
DNA: TGTGCCAGCAGTGCAGGACAGTTATCCGCCTATTCCTACGAGCAGTACTTC
CDR3: CASSAGQLSAYSYEQYF

J: TRBJ1-1
V: TRBV7-6
size: -
D: -
DNA: TGTGCCAGCAGCTTAGGGGGGTGGGGAAACACTGAAGCTTTCTTT
CDR3: CASSLGGWGNTEAFF

J: TRBJ1-6
V: TRBV12-3/TRBV12-4
size: -
D: TRBD1
DNA: TGTGCCAGCAGTCCTCAGGGGGCCAAGAGCTCACCCCTCCACTTT
CDR3: CASSPQGAKSSPLHF

J: TRBJ2-3
V: TRBV27
size: few
D: -
DNA: TGTGCCAGCAACAAGGGGTTGAGGCCCACAGATACGCAGTATTTT
CDR3: CASNKGLRPTDTQYF

J: TRBJ2-5
V: TRBV19
size: -
D: -
DNA: TGTGCCAGTAGTATAGGGGCAGGTTCTCAAGAGACCCAGTACTTC
CDR3: CASSIGAGSQETQYF

J: TRBJ1-1
V: TRBV27
size: few
D: -
DNA: TGTGCCAGCAGTCCCCCAGGGACTGAAGCTTTCTTT
CDR3: CASSPPGTEAFF

J: TRBJ1-1
V: TRBV5-6
size: few
D: TRBD1
DNA: TGTGCCAGCAGCTTGAGAGGGGGCACGGAAGCTTTCTTT
CDR3: CASSLRGGTEAFF

J: TRBJ1-5
V: TRBV12-3/TRBV12-4
size: -
D: -
DNA: TGTGCCAGCAGTTTATTACCCGGACGTTCAACCCAGCCCCAGCATTTT
CDR3: CASSLLPGRSTQPQHF

J: TRBJ2-3
V: TRBV7-9
size: once
D: TRBD2
DNA: TGTGCCAGCAGTCCCGGACTAGCGGGTGCCGATACGCAGTATTTT
CDR3: CASSPGLAGADTQYF

J: TRBJ1-1
V: TRBV6-1
size: -
D: -
DNA: TGTGCCTCTCAACCGACTCGAGCTTTCTTT
CDR3: CASQPTRAFF

J: TRBJ2-7
V: TRBV27
size: -
D: TRBD2
DNA: TGTGCCAGCAGTTTCCACGCCTCCGGGACTAACTACGAGCAGTACTTC
CDR3: CASSFHASGTNYEQYF

J: TRBJ2-1
V: TRBV7-2
size: -
D: TRBD1
DNA: TGTGCCAGCAGCTTAGAGGGGGCAACCGCCCACAATGAGCAGTTCTTC
CDR3: CASSLEGATAHNEQFF

J: TRBJ1-1
V: TRBV30
size: -
D: -
DNA: TGTGCCTGGGGTATGAACACTGAAGCTTTCTTT
CDR3: CAWGMNTEAFF

J: TRBJ1-3
V: TRBV4-3
size: -
D: TRBD1
DNA: TGCGCCAGCAGCCAAGGGCACGAGGGGGCTGGTGGAAACACCATATATTTT
CDR3: CASSQGHEGAGGNTIYF

J: TRBJ1-4
V: TRBV7-6
size: few
D: -
DNA: TGTGCCAGCAGCTCCTCGGGACGGGTCGAAAAACTGTTTTTT
CDR3: CASSSSGRVEKLFF

J: TRBJ2-7
V: TRBV7-2
size: few
D: TRBD1
DNA: TGTGCCAGCAGCCCGTTCTTTACAGGGGAAGGCGAGCAGTACTTC
CDR3: CASSPFFTGEGEQYF

J: TRBJ1-4
V: TRBV7-9
size: few
D: -
DNA: TGTGCCAGCAGGATAGAACAGCGGGAAAAACTGTTTTTT
CDR3: CASRIEQREKLFF

J: TRBJ2-7
V: TRBV11-2
size: many
D: -
DNA: TGTGCCAGCAGCTTATCATATCCGCCCTACGAGCAGTACTTC
CDR3: CASSLSYPPYEQYF

J: TRBJ2-2
V: TRBV7-8
size: few
D: -
DNA: TGTGCCAGCAGCGGTTTAATGGGCGAATTTAGGACCGGGGAGCTGTTTTTT
CDR3: CASSGLMGEFRTGELFF

J: TRBJ1-6
V: TRBV11-2
size: once
D: -
DNA: TGTGCCAGCAGTTTTTCACCCCGGGGGGATTGGCGCAACGGTATAAGAAATAATTCACCCCTCCACTTT
CDR3: CASSFSPRGDWRNGIRNNSPLHF